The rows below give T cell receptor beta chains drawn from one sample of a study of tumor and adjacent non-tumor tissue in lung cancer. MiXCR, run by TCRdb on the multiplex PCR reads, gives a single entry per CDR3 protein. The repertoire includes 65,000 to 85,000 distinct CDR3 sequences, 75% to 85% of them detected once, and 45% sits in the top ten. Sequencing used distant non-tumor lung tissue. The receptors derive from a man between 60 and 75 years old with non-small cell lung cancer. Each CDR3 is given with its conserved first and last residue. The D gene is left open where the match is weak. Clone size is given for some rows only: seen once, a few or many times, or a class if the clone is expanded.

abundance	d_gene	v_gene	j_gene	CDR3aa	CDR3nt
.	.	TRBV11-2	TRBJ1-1	CASNTGGGTEAFF	TGTGCCAGCAACACCGGGGGGGGCACTGAAGCTTTCTTT
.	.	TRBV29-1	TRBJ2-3	CRVIEGATDTQCF	TGCAGGGTTATAGAAGGGGCCACAGATACGCAGTGTTTT
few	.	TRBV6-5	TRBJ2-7	CANSYERNFYEQYF	TGTGCCAACAGTTATGAACGGAACTTCTACGAGCAGTACTTC
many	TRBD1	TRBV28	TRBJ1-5	CASSISPDRGNQPQHF	TGTGCCAGCAGTATCTCCCCGGACAGGGGCAATCAGCCCCAGCATTTT
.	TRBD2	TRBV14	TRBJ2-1	CASSQTSGRGNEQFF	TGTGCCAGCAGCCAAACTAGCGGGAGAGGCAATGAGCAGTTCTTC
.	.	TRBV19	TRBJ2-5	CASSTQRHTRETQYF	TGTGCCAGTAGTACCCAACGACATACGAGAGAGACCCAGTACTTC
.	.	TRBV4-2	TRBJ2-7	CASSQGTLRYEQYF	TGTGCCAGCAGCCAAGGGACATTGAGGTACGAGCAGTACTTC
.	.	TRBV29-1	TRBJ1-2	CSVGARLATMYGYTF	TGCAGCGTTGGAGCGAGGCTCGCAACTATGTATGGTTACACCTTC
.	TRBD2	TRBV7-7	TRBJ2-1	CASSSIAGVDNEQFF	TGTGCCAGCAGCAGCATAGCGGGAGTTGACAATGAGCAGTTCTTC
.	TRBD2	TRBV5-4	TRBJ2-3	CARSAIERDPGDTQYF	TGTGCCAGGAGCGCTATCGAGCGGGACCCGGGAGATACGCAGTATTTT
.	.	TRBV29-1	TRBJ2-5	CSAIGERRVGETKYF	TGCAGCGCCATCGGAGAGCGGCGCGTAGGAGAGACCAAGTACTTC
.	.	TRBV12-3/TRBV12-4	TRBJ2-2	CASRKGLGELFF	TGTGCCAGCAGGAAAGGGCTCGGGGAGCTGTTTTTT
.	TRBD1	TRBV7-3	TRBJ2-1	CASSPATGPVNEQFF	TGTGCCAGCAGCCCAGCGACAGGGCCAGTCAATGAGCAGTTCTTC
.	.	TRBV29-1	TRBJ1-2	CSVTRMLDYGCIF	TGCAGCGTTACCAGGATGTTAGACTATGGCTGCATCTTC
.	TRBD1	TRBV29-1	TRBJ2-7	CIASRGGQGSHEQYF	TGCATCGCATCAAGGGGTGGACAGGGTTCCCACGAGCAGTACTTC
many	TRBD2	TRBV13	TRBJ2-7	CASSRTSEIYEQYF	TGTGCCAGCTCCCGGACTAGCGAGATCTACGAGCAGTACTTC
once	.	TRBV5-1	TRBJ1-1	CAIEYPGGNTEAFF	TGCGCCATAGAATACCCGGGCGGGAACACTGAAGCTTTCTTT
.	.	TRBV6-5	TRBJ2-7	CASSYSGPFQHFGQYF	TGTGCCAGCAGTTACTCCGGGCCGTTCCAACATTTTGGGCAGTACTTC
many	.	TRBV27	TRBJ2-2	CASSLNANTGELFF	TGTGCCAGCAGTTTAAACGCGAACACCGGGGAGCTGTTTTTT
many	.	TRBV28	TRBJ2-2	CASSFLRGSNTGELFF	TGTGCCAGCAGTTTCCTCAGGGGATCGAACACCGGGGAGCTGTTTTTT
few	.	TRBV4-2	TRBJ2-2	CASSQYSGSNTGKLFF	TGTGCCAGTAGTCAATACAGCGGATCTAACACCGGGAAGCTGTTTTTT
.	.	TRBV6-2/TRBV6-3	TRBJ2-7	CADRGCGPTYEQYF	TGTGCCGACCGGGGGTGTGGGCCAACCTACGAGCAGTACTTC
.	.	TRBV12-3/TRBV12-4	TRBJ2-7	CASCDEYEYEQYF	TGTGCTAGCTGTGACGAATATGAGTACGAGCAGTACTTC
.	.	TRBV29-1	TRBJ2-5	CGVSDRYQETQNF	TGCGGCGTGTCGGACCGGTACCAAGAGACCCAGAACTTC
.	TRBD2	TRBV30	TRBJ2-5	CVSSGLAGAETHYF	TGTGTCTCGAGTGGCCTAGCGGGAGCGGAGACCCACTACTTC
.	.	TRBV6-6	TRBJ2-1	CVSRVQGAYNEQFF	TGTGTCAGCAGAGTACAGGGAGCCTACAATGAGCAGTTCTTC
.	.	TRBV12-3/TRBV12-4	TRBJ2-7	CASSVQGLGNEQYF	TGTGCCAGCAGTGTACAGGGTCTGGGTAACGAGCAGTACTTC
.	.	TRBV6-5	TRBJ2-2	CVSSTGAGELFF	TGTGTCAGCAGTACCGGTGCCGGGGAACTGTTTTTT
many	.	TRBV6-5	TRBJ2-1	CASTDADYNEQFF	TGTGCCAGCACCGATGCGGACTACAATGAGCAGTTCTTC
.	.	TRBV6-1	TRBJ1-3	CASTETAGSGNTIYF	TGTGCCAGCACTGAGACCGCTGGCTCTGGAAACACCATATATTTT
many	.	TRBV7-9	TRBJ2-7	CASSLRQGAGEQYF	TGTGCCAGCAGCCTCAGACAGGGAGCGGGGGAGCAGTACTTC
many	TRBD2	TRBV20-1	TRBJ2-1	CSARSLAGNEQFF	TGCAGTGCTAGGAGCCTAGCGGGCAATGAGCAGTTCTTC
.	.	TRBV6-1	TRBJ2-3	CAISGAGTHTDTHYF	TGTGCCATCTCAGGTGCGGGAACCCACACAGATACGCATTATTTT
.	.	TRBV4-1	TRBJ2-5	CASNQVGSETQYF	TGTGCCAGCAACCAAGTTGGCTCAGAGACCCAGTACTTC
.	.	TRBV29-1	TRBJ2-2	CSAEGDNTGELYF	TGCAGCGCGGAGGGGGATAACACCGGGGAGCTGTATTTC
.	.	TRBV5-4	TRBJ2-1	CASCSPQGFMYEQFF	TGTGCCAGCTGCTCCCCGCAGGGGTTCATGTATGAGCAGTTCTTC
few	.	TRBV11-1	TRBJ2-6	CASSLTGRPPGANVLTF	TGTGCCAGCAGTCTGACAGGGAGGCCTCCTGGGGCCAACGTCCTGACTTTC
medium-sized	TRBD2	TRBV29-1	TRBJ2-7	CSVEAGGSEQYF	TGCAGCGTTGAGGCGGGAGGCTCCGAGCAGTACTTC
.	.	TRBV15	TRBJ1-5	CATSSPTSDVGRPQHF	TGTGCCACCAGCAGCCCGACTTCAGATGTGGGGCGGCCCCAGCATTTT
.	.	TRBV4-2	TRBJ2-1	CASSQEALASGNEHFF	TGTGCCAGCAGCCAAGAGGCATTAGCCTCAGGGAATGAGCATTTCTTC
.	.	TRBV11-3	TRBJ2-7	CASSPPAQGAREQYF	TGTGCCAGCAGCCCCCCGGCACAAGGGGCTCGGGAGCAATACTTC
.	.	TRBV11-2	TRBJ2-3	CASSLGGFGYKQYF	TGTGCCAGCAGCTTAGGGGGTTTTGGGTATAAGCAGTATTTT
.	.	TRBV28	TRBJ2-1	CASSIRAALAEYNEQFF	TGTGCCAGCAGTATCAGGGCGGCACTAGCAGAATACAATGAGCAGTTCTTC
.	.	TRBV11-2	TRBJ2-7	CASSLGDRTEGEEQYF	TGTGCCAGCAGCTTAGGAGATCGGACTGAAGGGGAAGAGCAGTACTTC
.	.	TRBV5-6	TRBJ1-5	CASSLGYGYSNQPQHF	TGTGCCAGTAGCTTGGGTTACGGATATAGCAATCAGCCCCAGCATTTT
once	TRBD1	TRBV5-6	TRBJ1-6	CASSLKQGDGSHLHF	TGTGCCAGCAGCTTGAAGCAGGGGGATGGATCACACCTCCACTTT
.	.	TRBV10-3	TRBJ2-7	CAISESVNGTSIF	TGTGCCATCAGTGAGTCGGTGAACGGGACCTCGATTTTC
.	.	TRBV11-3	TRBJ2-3	CASSSGLIDIRDTQYF	TGTGCCAGCAGCTCCGGGCTAATAGATATCAGAGATACGCAGTATTTT
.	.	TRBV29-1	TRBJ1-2	CSVKGRGGYTF	TGCAGCGTTAAGGGGAGAGGCGGCTACACCTTC
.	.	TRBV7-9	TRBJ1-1	CVSRSGQPEAFF	TGTGTCAGCAGATCCGGACAGCCTGAAGCTTTCTTT
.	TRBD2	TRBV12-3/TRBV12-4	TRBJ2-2	CVGTLAGGTGELFF	TGTGTCGGCACCCTAGCGGGAGGCACCGGGGAGCTGTTTTTT
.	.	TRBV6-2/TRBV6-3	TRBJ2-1	CASNYNIRESFPPEQFF	TGTGCCAGCAATTACAATATACGCGAGAGTTTCCCCCCTGAGCAATTCTTC
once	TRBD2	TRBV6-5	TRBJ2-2	CVTSLSGTGGTGELFF	TGTGTCACCAGTCTTAGCGGGACGGGAGGCACCGGGGAGCTGTTTTTT
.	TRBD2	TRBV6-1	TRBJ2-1	CPSSAQSGTSGRMDERFF	TGTCCCAGCAGCGCCCAATCCGGGACTAGCGGGAGGATGGATGAGCGGTTCTTC
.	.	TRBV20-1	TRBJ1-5	CSANLCQPQHF	TGCAGTGCCAATCTGTGTCAGCCCCAGCATTTT